This T cell receptor (beta chain) was observed in a study of blood T cell repertoires in COVID-19. For the study at large: From the United States, Italy and Spain came samples of acute and convalescent COVID-19.

Under the authors' procedure: Counts of nucleated cells, estimated from reference gene primer amplification, were obtained. The assay was immunoSEQ multiplex PCR, and TCRdb's table has in-frame clones only and misses some. V and J calls and clone size are given by that table; D and trimming were obtained from the DNA. This table has some 200,000 clones, about 85% appearing once. Seattle-derived patients entered the study during active infection and were followed longitudinally. Trimming cost V 2 bases and J 0 bases, with 9 bases left between them. Germline V CDR1 and CDR2: SGHAT, FQNNGV. CDR3 length equals 15 residues.

Source material: peripheral blood. The chain couples TRBV11-2 to TRBJ2-3; perhaps TRBD1 as D (6 bases). The receptor's source is a woman in her 70s with COVID-19, enrolled during active disease. The CDR3 nucleotides read TGTGCCAGCAGCTTAAGGGGGTTTAGCACAGATACGCAGTATTTT. Amino acids: CASSLRGFSTDTQYF.